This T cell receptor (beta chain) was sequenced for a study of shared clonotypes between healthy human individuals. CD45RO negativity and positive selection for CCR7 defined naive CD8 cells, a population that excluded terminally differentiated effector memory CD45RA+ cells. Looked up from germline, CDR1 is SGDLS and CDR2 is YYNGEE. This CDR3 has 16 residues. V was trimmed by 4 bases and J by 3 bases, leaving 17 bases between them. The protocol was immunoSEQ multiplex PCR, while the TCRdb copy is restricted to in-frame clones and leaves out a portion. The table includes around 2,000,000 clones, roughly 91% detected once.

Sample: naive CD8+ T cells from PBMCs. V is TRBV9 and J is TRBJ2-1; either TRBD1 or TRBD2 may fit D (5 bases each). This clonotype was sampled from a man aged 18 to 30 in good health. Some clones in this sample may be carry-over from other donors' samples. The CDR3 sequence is CASSPQPGSFYNEQFF. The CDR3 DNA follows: TGTGCCAGCAGCCCGCAGCCAGGGAGCTTCTACAATGAGCAGTTCTTC.